The sample holds many counts of the clone carrying this T cell receptor beta chain. This sample is part of a study of early T cells in non-severe SARS-CoV-2 infection. Germline V gene data show CDR1 as SQVTM and CDR2 as ANQGSEA. V dropped 6 bases and J dropped 9 bases, with 20 bases sitting between them. The CDR3 length is 13 residues. MiXCR was run by TCRdb on the 5' RACE reads, yielding one entry per CDR3 protein. The sample includes approximately 35,000 distinct CDR3 sequences, roughly 5.7% of them seen just once. Sequenced material: whole blood. The source of this sequence is an adult who was a healthcare worker with PCR-confirmed SARS-CoV-2 infection or an uninfected control (not recorded which). The V and J genes are TRBV29-1 and TRBJ2-5; no definite D call. The CDR3: CSVRSRARDPQYF. The CDR3 DNA follows: TGCAGCGTCCGCTCTCGGGCCCGAGATCCCCAGTACTTC.